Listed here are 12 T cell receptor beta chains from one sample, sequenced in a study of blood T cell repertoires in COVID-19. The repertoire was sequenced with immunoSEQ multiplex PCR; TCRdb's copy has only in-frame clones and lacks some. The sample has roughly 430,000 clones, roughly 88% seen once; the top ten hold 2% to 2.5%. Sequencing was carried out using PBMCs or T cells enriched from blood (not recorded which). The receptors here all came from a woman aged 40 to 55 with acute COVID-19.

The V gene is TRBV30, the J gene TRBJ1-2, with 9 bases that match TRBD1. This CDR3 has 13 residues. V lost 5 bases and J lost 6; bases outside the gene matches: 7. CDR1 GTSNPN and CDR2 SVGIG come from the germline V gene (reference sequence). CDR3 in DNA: TGTGCCTGGTCCGGGACAGGGTATAATGGCTACACCTTC. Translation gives CAWSGTGYNGYTF.

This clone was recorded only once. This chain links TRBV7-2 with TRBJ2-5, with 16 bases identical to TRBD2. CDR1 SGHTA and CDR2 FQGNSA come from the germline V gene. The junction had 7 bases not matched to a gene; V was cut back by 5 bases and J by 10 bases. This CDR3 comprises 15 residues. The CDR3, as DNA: TGTGCCAGCAGCCCTCCGGGACTAGCGGGGGGGATCCAGTACTTC. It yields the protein CASSPPGLAGGIQYF.

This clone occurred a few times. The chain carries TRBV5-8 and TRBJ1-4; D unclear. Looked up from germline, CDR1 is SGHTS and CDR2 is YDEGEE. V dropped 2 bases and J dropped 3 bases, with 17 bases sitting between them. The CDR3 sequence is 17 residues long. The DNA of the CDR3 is TGTGCCAGCAGCTTACGACGACAAGCTCAATCTAATGAAAAACTGTTTTTT. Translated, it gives CASSLRRQAQSNEKLFF. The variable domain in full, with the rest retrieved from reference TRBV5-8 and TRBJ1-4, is EAGVTQSPTHLIKTRGQQATLRCSPISGHTSVYWYQQALGLGLQFLLWYDEGEERNRGNFPPRFSGRQFPNYSSELNVNALELEDSALYLCASSLRRQAQSNEKLFFGSGTQLSVL.

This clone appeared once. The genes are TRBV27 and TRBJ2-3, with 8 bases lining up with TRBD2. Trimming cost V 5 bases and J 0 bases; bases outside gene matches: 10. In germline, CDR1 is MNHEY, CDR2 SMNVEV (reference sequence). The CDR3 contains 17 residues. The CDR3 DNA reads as TGTGCCAGCAGTCCACTCCGGGTAGCGGGGAGCACAGATACGCAGTATTTT. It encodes CASSPLRVAGSTDTQYF.

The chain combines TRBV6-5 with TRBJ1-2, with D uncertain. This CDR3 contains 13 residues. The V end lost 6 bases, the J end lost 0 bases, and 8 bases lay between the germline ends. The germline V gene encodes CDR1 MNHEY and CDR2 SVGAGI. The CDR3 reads CASRTKANYGYTF. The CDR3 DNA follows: TGTGCCAGCAGAACTAAAGCTAACTATGGCTACACCTTC.

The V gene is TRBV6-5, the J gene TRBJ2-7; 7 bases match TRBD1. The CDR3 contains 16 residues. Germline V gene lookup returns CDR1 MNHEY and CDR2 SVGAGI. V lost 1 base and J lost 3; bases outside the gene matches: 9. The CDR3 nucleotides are TGTGCCAGCAGTTACTACTCCACGACAGGGCTCTACGAGCAGTACTTC. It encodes CASSYYSTTGLYEQYF.

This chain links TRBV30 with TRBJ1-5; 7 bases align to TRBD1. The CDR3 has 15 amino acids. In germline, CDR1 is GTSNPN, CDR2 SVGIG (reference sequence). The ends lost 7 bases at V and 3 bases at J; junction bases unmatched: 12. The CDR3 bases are TGTGCCTCCTCCCGGGACAGCCGGAACAATCAGCCCCAGCATTTT. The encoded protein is CASSRDSRNNQPQHF.

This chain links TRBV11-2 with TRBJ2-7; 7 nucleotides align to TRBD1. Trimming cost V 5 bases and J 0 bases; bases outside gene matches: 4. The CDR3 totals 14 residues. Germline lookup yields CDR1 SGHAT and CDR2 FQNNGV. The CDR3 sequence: CASSRGTDSYEQYF. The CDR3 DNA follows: TGTGCCAGCAGCCGAGGGACAGACTCCTACGAGCAGTACTTC.

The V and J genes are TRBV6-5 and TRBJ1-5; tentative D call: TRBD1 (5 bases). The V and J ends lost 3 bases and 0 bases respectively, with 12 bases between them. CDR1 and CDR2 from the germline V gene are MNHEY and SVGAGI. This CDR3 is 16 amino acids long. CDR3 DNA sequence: TGTGCCAGCAGTTATGGAGGGACTTCTAGCAATCAGCCCCAGCATTTT. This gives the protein CASSYGGTSSNQPQHF.

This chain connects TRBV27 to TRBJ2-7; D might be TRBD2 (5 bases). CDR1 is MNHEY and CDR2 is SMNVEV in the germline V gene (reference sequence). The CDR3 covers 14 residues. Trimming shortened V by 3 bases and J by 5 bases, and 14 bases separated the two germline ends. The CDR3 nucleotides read TGTGCCAGCAGTTTGGGCGGCGGGCTGGACGAGCAGTACTTC. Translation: CASSLGGGLDEQYF.

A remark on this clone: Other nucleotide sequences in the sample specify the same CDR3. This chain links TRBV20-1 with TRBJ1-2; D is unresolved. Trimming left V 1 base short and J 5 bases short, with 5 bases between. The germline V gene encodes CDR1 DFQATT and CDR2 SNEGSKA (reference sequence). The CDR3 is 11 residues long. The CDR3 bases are TGCAGTGCTAGAGTCGGTTATGGCTACACCTTC. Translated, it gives CSARVGYGYTF.

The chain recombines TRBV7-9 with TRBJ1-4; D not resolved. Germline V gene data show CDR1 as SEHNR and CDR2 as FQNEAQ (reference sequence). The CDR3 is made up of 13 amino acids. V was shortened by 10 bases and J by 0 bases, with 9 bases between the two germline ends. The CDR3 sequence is CATKGATNEKLFF. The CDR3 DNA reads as TGTGCCACTAAGGGAGCAACTAATGAAAAACTGTTTTTT.